This T cell receptor (beta chain) was sequenced in a study of CD8 T cells in ankylosing spondylitis. A single record per CDR3 protein comes from TCRdb applying MiXCR to the 5' RACE reads. The sample yields more than 25,000 distinct CDR3 sequences, approximately 15% seen once. Study-level findings and limits: Made up of eight highly homologous variants, a TCR beta motif appeared characteristic of ankylosing spondylitis blood.

The CDR3 is 16 amino acids. CDR1 is SGHRS and CDR2 is YFSETQ in the germline V gene. V shed 4 bases and J 8 bases; nucleotides not matched to a gene: 15. Turning to this clonotype: Its antigen remains unidentified.

The chain links TRBV5-1 to TRBJ1-3; 7 positions match TRBD1. This sequence originates from a male donor with ankylosing spondylitis or in good health (not recorded which). The sample comprised blood. Here the CDR3 DNA reads TGCGCCAGCAGCCCGGACGGCAGGGGGTTTGCGGACACCATATATTTT. This codes for CASSPDGRGFADTIYF.